The next 15 T cell receptor beta chains were all read from a single sample in a study of blood T cell repertoires in COVID-19. Only in-frame clones appear in the TCRdb table, and some are missing; sequencing was by immunoSEQ multiplex PCR. The sample includes about 67,000 clones, 87% of them seen just once. Sequences were obtained from peripheral blood. The receptors were gathered from a man aged 50 to 59 with active COVID-19.

This chain uses TRBV18 with TRBJ2-2; TRBD2 matches at 9 bases. Trimming at V came to 10 bases and at J to 5 bases, leaving 11 bases not matched to a gene. The CDR3 length is 15 residues. Germline V gene data show CDR1 as KGHSH and CDR2 as LQKENI. CDR3 in amino acids: CATSPWTSETGELFF. The DNA for the CDR3 is TGTGCCACATCCCCGTGGACTAGCGAGACCGGGGAGCTGTTTTTT.

The gene calls are TRBV29-1 and TRBJ1-1; the match to TRBD1 covers 8 bases. V lost 6 bases and J lost 0; bases outside the gene matches: 6. Germline CDR1 reads SQVTM; CDR2 reads ANQGSEA. This CDR3 contains 14 residues. CDR3 sequence reads: CSVRTGNLNTEAFF. In DNA form, the CDR3 reads TGCAGCGTCCGGACAGGGAACTTGAACACTGAAGCTTTCTTT.

This clone was picked up a small number of times. The genes are TRBV27 and TRBJ2-1; TRBD2 agrees at 11 bases. The germline CDR1 and CDR2 sequences are MNHEY and SMNVEV (reference sequence). The CDR3 is 16 residues long. After removal of 5 bases from V and 7 bases from J, the junction contained 10 bases not matched to a gene. CDR3 sequence: CASSALGLAGSNEQFF. The CDR3 DNA sequence: TGTGCCAGCAGTGCCCTCGGACTAGCGGGTTCTAATGAGCAGTTCTTC.

This chain links TRBV19 with TRBJ2-5, with D hard to call. This CDR3 spans 14 amino acids. The germline CDR1 and CDR2 sequences are LNHDA and SQIVND (reference sequence). The germline V and J ends were trimmed by 0 bases and 4 bases, with 9 bases remaining between them. CDR3 sequence: CASSIDYSRETQYF. The CDR3 bases are TGTGCCAGTAGTATAGATTACTCGAGAGAGACCCAGTACTTC.

J is TRBJ2-2 and V is TRBV6-5, with 8 bases matching TRBD1. V gave up 6 bases and J gave up 4 bases; unmatched junction bases: 7. Germline CDR1 reads MNHEY; CDR2 reads SVGAGI. This CDR3 has 15 amino acids. The CDR3 is CASRIGQGFTGELFF. The DNA of the CDR3 is TGTGCCAGCAGAATCGGACAGGGTTTCACCGGGGAGCTGTTTTTT.

The rearrangement links TRBV5-1 to TRBJ1-1; 8 nucleotides align to TRBD1. Germline CDR1 is SGHRS and CDR2 is YFSETQ. CDR3 length equals 14 residues. V trimming: 4 bases; J trimming: 1 base; junction bases outside the gene matches: 3. Here the CDR3 DNA reads TGCGCCAGCAGCGCCGGGACAGGGAACACTGAAGCTTTCTTT. This codes for CASSAGTGNTEAFF.

Remarks on this clone: Additional DNA sequences in this sample encode the identical CDR3. The rearrangement joins TRBV7-2 to TRBJ1-1; no definite D call. V was trimmed by 5 bases and J by 3 bases, leaving 4 bases between them. This CDR3 region has 11 residues. CDR1 SGHTA and CDR2 FQGNSA come from the germline V gene. This CDR3 reads CASSPYTEAFF. The CDR3 DNA sequence: TGTGCCAGCAGCCCCTACACTGAAGCTTTCTTT.

This clone qualifies as large. V is TRBV28 and J is TRBJ1-5, with 7 bases that match TRBD1. The CDR3 loop spans 15 amino acids. Unmatched junction bases numbered 9, after V lost 7 bases and J lost 3 bases. Germline V lookup: CDR1 MDHEN, CDR2 SYDVKM. The CDR3 nucleotides read TGTGCCAGCACTATATTCAGGGGGAACAATCAGCCCCAGCATTTT. This gives the protein CASTIFRGNNQPQHF.

The chain recombines TRBV6-4 with TRBJ2-7, with 7 bases aligning to TRBD2. The germline V gene has CDR1 MRHNA and CDR2 SNTAGT. The V gene end was trimmed by 0 bases and the J gene end by 4 bases; junction bases not matched to a gene: 6. This CDR3 spans 15 amino acids. The CDR3 is CASSDSGGRGYEQYF. In DNA form, the CDR3 reads TGTGCCAGCAGTGACTCGGGCGGGAGAGGGTACGAGCAGTACTTC.

The chain is built from TRBV18 and TRBJ1-5; the D is unclear. CDR3 length equals 16 residues. CDR1 is KGHSH, CDR2 LQKENI, per germline. Trimming stripped 4 bases from V and 8 bases from J, with 21 bases between. The CDR3 spells CASSQDWERFYEPQHF. The CDR3 nucleotides are TGTGCCAGCTCACAAGACTGGGAGAGATTTTATGAGCCCCAGCATTTT.

The rearrangement uses TRBV7-9 and TRBJ2-2; D possibly corresponds to TRBD2 (6 bases). The CDR3 sequence is 16 residues long. CDR1 SEHNR and CDR2 FQNEAQ come from the germline V gene (reference sequence). Trimming left V 2 bases short and J 0 bases short, with 10 bases between. The CDR3 nucleotides are TGTGCCAGCAGCTTACGGCCGGGGGCGAACACCGGGGAGCTGTTTTTT. It specifies CASSLRPGANTGELFF.

The chain employs TRBV7-2 and TRBJ2-1, with 12 bases lining up with TRBD2. V trimming: 2 bases; J trimming: 9 bases; junction bases outside the gene matches: 5. CDR1 and CDR2 (germline): SGHTA, FQGNSA. This CDR3 has 15 amino acids. The CDR3 nucleotides read TGTGCCAGCAGCTTACTAGCGGGAGGGCCAGGTGAGCAGTTCTTC. This translates into CASSLLAGGPGEQFF.

The rearrangement joins TRBV7-9 to TRBJ2-1; TRBD2 matches 8 bases. Germline V gene sequence: CDR1 SEHNR, CDR2 FQNEAQ (reference sequence). CDR3 length: 16 amino acids. J gave up 1 base and V 6 bases, and 8 bases lay outside the gene matches. CDR3 in DNA: TGTGCCAGCAGGTCCGGGACTAGTGGTTCCTACAATGAGCAGTTCTTC. It specifies CASRSGTSGSYNEQFF.

V usage is TRBV6-1 and J usage is TRBJ1-2, with 7 bases fitting TRBD1. The CDR3 length is 14 residues. V shed 1 base, J shed 3 bases, and the junction held 2 bases outside the gene matches. Germline CDR1 and CDR2: MNHNS and SASEGT. The CDR3 reads CASSEVGGHYGYTF. The CDR3 DNA follows: TGTGCCAGCAGTGAAGTAGGGGGCCACTATGGCTACACCTTC.

This clone showed up just once. The rearrangement links TRBV5-8 to TRBJ2-5; TRBD1 might be the D (6 bases). The CDR3 is 14 amino acids. Trimming took off 2 bases at V and 2 bases at J, with 10 bases between the two ends. Germline-derived CDR1 and CDR2 are SGHTS and YDEGEE. CDR3 sequence reads: CASSLGRGQETQYF. Written as DNA, the CDR3 is TGTGCCAGCAGCTTAGGCAGGGGACAAGAGACCCAGTACTTC.